These T cell receptor beta chains were read from a single sample in a study of shared clonotypes between healthy human individuals. TCRdb keeps only in-frame clones here, not all; method: immunoSEQ multiplex PCR. This table holds around 2,000,000 clones, 85% to 95% found once. Sequenced: naive CD4+ T cells sorted from blood. Source of these receptors: a man aged 18 to 35 in good health. CDR3s include the opening cysteine and the closing phenylalanine or tryptophan. D genes are given only for firm matches. Expanded clones are given a class, and other clones once, few, many or no size at all.

j_call	d_call	clone_size	v_call	cdr3_nt	cdr3_aa
TRBJ2-3	.	.	TRBV29-1	TGCAGCACTGGGGGGGATACGCAGTATTTT	CSTGGDTQYF
TRBJ2-3	.	.	TRBV27	TGTGCCAGCAGACGGAGGGGGCCCCCACATACGCAGTATTTT	CASRRRGPPHTQYF
TRBJ2-1	TRBD2	.	TRBV10-3	TGTGCCATCAGTCAAGGACTAGCGGACTCCTACAATGAGCAGTTCTTC	CAISQGLADSYNEQFF
TRBJ1-4	TRBD1	.	TRBV6-5	TGTGCCAGCAGTTACGGACAGGGGCACTTCGAAAAACTGTTTTTT	CASSYGQGHFEKLFF
TRBJ2-2	.	once	TRBV5-4	TGTGCCAGCAGCCGAGCGGGAGGACAGGGCACCGGGGAGCTGTTTTTT	CASSRAGGQGTGELFF
TRBJ1-1	.	.	TRBV4-1	TGCGCCAGCAGAAACCAGGCCTCTGGGGGGGGGAACACTGAAGCTTTCTTT	CASRNQASGGGNTEAFF
TRBJ2-5	.	.	TRBV18	TGTGCCAGCTCACCCTCGGGCTCCGAGACCCAGTACTTC	CASSPSGSETQYF
TRBJ1-2	.	.	TRBV5-1	TGCGCCAGCAGCTTGGATAGGGCGGGTGGCTACACCTTC	CASSLDRAGGYTF
TRBJ1-4	.	.	TRBV5-6	TGTGCCAGCAGCTTGCGAGGGGGGGAAAAACTGTTTTTT	CASSLRGGEKLFF
TRBJ1-2	.	.	TRBV11-2	TGTGCCAGCAGCGTAGCGTCGGGTAACTATGGCTACACCTTC	CASSVASGNYGYTF
TRBJ2-5	TRBD2	.	TRBV5-1	TGCGCCAGCAGCCCACGACTAGCGGGAGGGCAAGAGACCCAGTACTTC	CASSPRLAGGQETQYF
TRBJ2-7	.	.	TRBV5-1	TGCGCCAGCAGCACGAGACTAGACTACGAGCAGTACTTC	CASSTRLDYEQYF
TRBJ1-4	.	.	TRBV5-1	TGCGCCAGCAGCAGCCCGGAGGGGTCAGGGAGGTCCAATGAAAAACTGTTTTTT	CASSSPEGSGRSNEKLFF
TRBJ1-6	.	.	TRBV7-2	TGTGCCAGCAGCTTAGCTGTCCACAATTCACCCCTCCACTTT	CASSLAVHNSPLHF
TRBJ2-2	.	.	TRBV10-1	TGCGCCAGCAGTGAGAGGGAAACCGGGGAGCTGTTTTTT	CASSERETGELFF
TRBJ2-5	TRBD1	.	TRBV25-1	TGTGCCAGCAGCAAAGGGGGCGCAGAGACCCAGTACTTC	CASSKGGAETQYF
TRBJ2-6	.	.	TRBV30	TGTGCCTGGAGTGTCGGCTCTGGGGCCAACGTCCTGACTTTC	CAWSVGSGANVLTF
TRBJ2-7	TRBD1	.	TRBV28	TGTGCCAGCAGTTTAAGGGACAGACCCTACGAGCAGTACTTC	CASSLRDRPYEQYF
TRBJ1-2	.	.	TRBV30	TGTGCCTGGGTCTATGCGGAGAGTCAAGGCTACACCTTC	CAWVYAESQGYTF
TRBJ1-6	.	.	TRBV9	TGTGCCAGCAGCGTAGAACCCAGGGCCCAGAATTCACCCCTCCACTTT	CASSVEPRAQNSPLHF